Listed here is a single TCR beta chain. Its specificity is unknown. These data belong to a study of spatial heterogeneity in lung cancer. At the level of the study: More than nine raw reads, on average, carried each unique TCR and UMI combination. General observations from the study: Ubiquitous expanded tumor TCRs appeared in blood more at resection than follow-up.

Via MiXCR, TCRdb re-called the 5' RACE reads, giving one row per CDR3 protein. Counted here are tens of thousands of distinct CDR3 sequences, about an eighth occurring once; the ten biggest clones make up under 50%. As for time point: sample taken at primary tumor resection. Whole RNA obtained from tumor, nontumor lung or frozen PBMC underwent sequencing without sorting. V dropped 0 bases and J dropped 2 bases, with 12 bases sitting between them. CDR3 length: 16 residues. Germline CDR1 is MNHEY and CDR2 is SVGAGI. The rearrangement joins TRBV6-5 to TRBJ2-3, with D perhaps matching TRBD1 (5 bases). The receptor comes from a male donor with early-stage non-small cell lung cancer. Material: PBMCs, obtained at surgery. This CDR3 reads CASSYSWTDNTDTQYF. CDR3 nucleotides: TGTGCCAGCAGTTACTCGTGGACGGACAACACAGATACGCAGTATTTT.